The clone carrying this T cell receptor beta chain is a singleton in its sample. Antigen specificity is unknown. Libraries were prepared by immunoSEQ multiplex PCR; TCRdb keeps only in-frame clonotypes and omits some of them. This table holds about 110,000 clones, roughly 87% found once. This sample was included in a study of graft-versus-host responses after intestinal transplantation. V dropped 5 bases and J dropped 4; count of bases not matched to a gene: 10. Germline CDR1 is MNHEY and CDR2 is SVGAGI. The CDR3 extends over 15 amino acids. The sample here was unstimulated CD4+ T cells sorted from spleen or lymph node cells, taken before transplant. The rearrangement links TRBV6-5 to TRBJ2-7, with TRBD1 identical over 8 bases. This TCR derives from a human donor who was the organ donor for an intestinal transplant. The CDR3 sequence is CASSPGQGAVYEQYF. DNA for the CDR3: TGTGCCAGCAGTCCAGGCCAGGGGGCGGTTTACGAGCAGTACTTC.